This TCR beta chain was identified during a study of CD8 T cells in ankylosing spondylitis. Regarding the study as a whole: Clones linked with disease were CD8+ and fairly uncommon in the peripheral blood. There was a TCR beta motif, made of several highly homologous variants, that appeared characteristic of ankylosing spondylitis blood. Reportedly, significant enrichment of disease-linked clones occurred in matched ankylosing spondylitis synovial fluid.

Trimming removed 4 bases at V and 3 bases at J, with 13 bases between. This CDR3 region has 14 residues. Germline lookup yields CDR1 SGHAT and CDR2 FQNNGV. Remarks on this clonotype: The antigen remains unidentified.

MiXCR, applied by TCRdb to the 5' RACE reads, yields one record per CDR3 protein. This sample has a few hundred thousand distinct CDR3 sequences; under 25% occur once, and the top ten carry about a sixth. This rearrangement joins TRBV11-2 to TRBJ2-7; tentative D call: TRBD2 (6 bases). This sequence originates from a male donor with ankylosing spondylitis. What was sequenced was blood, either unsorted or a sorted T cell fraction (not recorded which). CDR3 amino acids: CASSSQGGNYEQYF. Written as DNA, the CDR3 is TGTGCCAGCAGCTCCCAGGGAGGCAACTACGAGCAGTACTTC.